These 27 T cell receptor beta chains share one sample of origin, sequenced in a study of memory CD4+ T cells and cytomegalovirus serostatus. The table came from immunoSEQ multiplex PCR; TCRdb's copy has only in-frame clones and leaves some out. The repertoire consists of some 65,000 clones, with 80% occurring once and the leading ten covering approximately 0.5%. Single viable CD3+CD4+CD8-CD45RO+ cells were sorted as the memory CD4+ T cells. Sequenced sample: memory CD4+ T cells from blood. These receptors were collected from an adult in good health and CMV-seronegative. Some clones in this sample may be carry-over from other donors' samples.

This clone came up a few times. This sequence joins TRBV11-2 and TRBJ2-3; 12 bases line up with TRBD2. This CDR3 spans 17 amino acids. CDR1 and CDR2 (germline): SGHAT, FQNNGV. Trimming took 2 bases from V and 5 from J; bases not matched to a gene: 8. The chain's CDR3 is CASSLTQLAGGQDTQYF. The CDR3, as DNA: TGTGCCAGCAGCTTAACACAACTAGCGGGGGGCCAAGATACGCAGTATTTT. The entire variable domain, with the rest obtained from reference TRBV11-2 and TRBJ2-3, is as follows: EAGVAQSPRYKIIEKRQSVAFWCNPISGHATLYWYQQILGQGPKLLIQFQNNGVVDDSQLPKDRFSAERLKGVDSTLKIQPAKLEDSAVYLCASSLTQLAGGQDTQYFGPGTRLTVL.

V and J are TRBV30 and TRBJ1-3; D uncertain. CDR1 and CDR2 (germline): GTSNPN, SVGIG (reference sequence). V gave up 1 base and J gave up 0 bases, with 10 bases separating them. This CDR3 contains 15 residues. The CDR3: CAWSAGLGSGNTIYF. The CDR3 bases are TGTGCCTGGAGTGCAGGACTCGGCTCTGGAAACACCATATATTTT.

This chain connects TRBV4-2 to TRBJ1-4; no firm D call. Germline-derived CDR1 and CDR2 are LGHNA and YNFKEQ. This CDR3 is built from 15 residues. The V gene lost 4 bases and the J gene lost 3 bases, with 12 bases spanning the gap. In DNA, the CDR3 is TGTGCCAGCAGCCTAAAAGGAGCGCCTAATGAAAAACTGTTTTTT. Translation gives CASSLKGAPNEKLFF.

The chain uses TRBV28 and TRBJ1-4, with 11 bases matching TRBD1. The junction had 8 bases not matched to a gene; V was cut back by 6 bases and J by 5 bases. Germline V gene data show CDR1 as MDHEN and CDR2 as SYDVKM. The CDR3 totals 16 residues. This CDR3 reads CASRDRGPNTNEKLFF. The CDR3 region has the DNA TGTGCCAGCAGGGACAGGGGGCCCAACACGAATGAAAAACTGTTTTTT.

The rearrangement joins TRBV2 to TRBJ1-2; 9 nucleotides align to TRBD1. This CDR3 spans 15 amino acids. Trimming at V came to 5 bases and at J to 5 bases, leaving 9 bases not matched to a gene. Germline V CDR1 and CDR2: SNHLY, FYNNEI. Written as DNA, the CDR3 is TGTGCCAGCAGTCGTACAGGGGGCGTATGGTATGGCTACACCTTC. Translating gives CASSRTGGVWYGYTF.

This chain joins TRBV2 and TRBJ1-4; 8 bases map to TRBD1. The CDR3 spans 12 residues. The germline V gene encodes CDR1 SNHLY and CDR2 FYNNEI. With 4 bases clipped from V and 8 bases from J, the junction kept 0 bases outside the gene matches. This CDR3 is CASSGDREKLFF. The CDR3 DNA sequence: TGTGCCAGCAGTGGGGACAGGGAAAAACTGTTTTTT.

The chain links TRBV5-1 to TRBJ2-2, with 7 bases that match TRBD2. There are 15 residues in the CDR3. The germline CDR1 and CDR2 sequences are SGHRS and YFSETQ. With V trimmed by 5 bases and J by 1 base, 5 bases remained unmatched. The CDR3 bases are TGCGCCAGCAGTATGGCTAGCGGGAACACCGGGGAGCTGTTTTTT. It translates to CASSMASGNTGELFF. The full variable domain, rest sourced from reference TRBV5-1 and TRBJ2-2, is KAGVTQTPRYLIKTRGQQVTLSCSPISGHRSVSWYQQTPGQGLQFLFEYFSETQRNKGNFPGRFSGRQFSNSRSEMNVSTLELGDSALYLCASSMASGNTGELFFGEGSRLTVL.

This clone was detected once. The chain has TRBV7-6 and TRBJ2-7; no definite D call. Germline V CDR1 and CDR2: SGHVS, FNYEAQ. V was clipped by 4 bases and J by 5 bases, with 12 bases between them. This CDR3 has 13 residues. The CDR3 loop is CASSYRDTHEQYF. The CDR3 DNA reads as TGTGCCAGCAGCTACCGTGATACACACGAGCAGTACTTC.

The chain recombines TRBV5-6 with TRBJ1-2; D gene ambiguous. Trimming removed 0 bases from V and 12 bases from J, with 15 bases in between. The CDR3 contains 13 residues. The germline gives CDR1 SGHDT, CDR2 YYEEEE. The CDR3: CASSLGETRGNTF. CDR3 sequence (DNA): TGTGCCAGCAGCTTGGGTGAGACAAGAGGCAACACCTTC.

The gene calls are TRBV6-5 and TRBJ1-1, with TRBD1 as a possible D gene (5 bases). The CDR3 contains 15 residues. The germline gives CDR1 MNHEY, CDR2 SVGAGI. The germline V and J ends were trimmed by 0 bases and 2 bases, with 10 bases remaining between them. In DNA form, the CDR3 reads TGTGCCAGCAGTTACTCGGGGAGGGGCAACACTGAAGCTTTCTTT. It specifies CASSYSGRGNTEAFF.

The CDR3 DNA reads TGTGCCAGCAGTCCACAGGGTACGTTTGGACAGCCCCAGCATTTT. Residues: CASSPQGTFGQPQHF. J is TRBJ1-5 and V is TRBV6-5, with D perhaps matching TRBD1 (6 bases). Trimming stripped 5 bases from V and 7 bases from J, with 18 bases between. The CDR3 is 15 amino acids. Germline V lookup: CDR1 MNHEY, CDR2 SVGAGI.

J is TRBJ2-3 and V is TRBV5-1; tentatively, D is TRBD2 (7 bases). Trimming pared 4 bases from V and 6 bases from J, leaving 15 bases between. Germline CDR1 and CDR2: SGHRS and YFSETQ. This CDR3 has 14 amino acids. CDR3 DNA: TGCGCCAGCAGCACCGAAGGGGGGGACGATACGCAGTATTTT. It encodes CASSTEGGDDTQYF.

A remark on this clone: The same CDR3 arises from other DNA sequences in this sample as well. This chain connects TRBV7-9 to TRBJ1-2, with D perhaps matching TRBD1 (5 bases). Trimming removed 3 bases at V and 2 bases at J, with 13 bases between. Germline CDR1 and CDR2: SEHNR and FQNEAQ (reference sequence). This CDR3 spans 15 amino acids. CDR3 coding DNA: TGTGCCAGCAGCTTGGGGAGTGCAGGGAACTATGGCTACACCTTC. This codes for CASSLGSAGNYGYTF.

This clone came up a few times. The chain employs TRBV7-9 and TRBJ2-3, with 10 bases lining up with TRBD1. The CDR3 runs to 16 residues. CDR1 and CDR2 (germline): SEHNR, FQNEAQ (reference sequence). Losses at the gene ends were 1 base for V and 3 bases for J; bases not matched to a gene: 4. CDR3: CASSLGDRGRTDTQYF. In DNA, the CDR3 is TGTGCCAGCAGCTTAGGGGACAGGGGAAGAACAGATACGCAGTATTTT.

The rearrangement joins TRBV11-3 to TRBJ2-7; possibly TRBD1 for D (5 bases). Germline CDR1 is SGHNT and CDR2 is YENEEA. V lost 0 bases to trimming and J lost 6 bases, with 12 bases between them. The CDR3 has 14 residues. CDR3 DNA: TGTGCCAGCAGCTTAGATGGGCAGGGCCGCGAGCAGTACTTC. Translation: CASSLDGQGREQYF.

This chain links TRBV5-1 with TRBJ2-7; D possibly corresponds to TRBD2 (5 bases). V lost 1 base, J lost 0 bases, and 8 bases lay in between. This CDR3 comprises 14 residues. Looked up from germline, CDR1 is SGHRS and CDR2 is YFSETQ. The CDR3 sequence is CASSLLGDSYEQYF. As DNA, the CDR3 is TGCGCCAGCAGCTTGCTCGGGGACTCCTACGAGCAGTACTTC.

This sequence joins TRBV5-6 and TRBJ1-1; D is unresolved. Deletions cut 1 base from V and 0 bases from J, with 16 bases between. This CDR3 has 17 amino acids. The germline V gene encodes CDR1 SGHDT and CDR2 YYEEEE. CDR3 in DNA: TGTGCCAGCAGCTTGTGGGGTGCATGGCAGCTGAACACTGAAGCTTTCTTT. Its protein product is CASSLWGAWQLNTEAFF.

V usage is TRBV7-9 and J usage is TRBJ2-5; D unresolved. V shed 1 base and J shed 0 bases, with 6 bases lying between them. Germline V gene data show CDR1 as SEHNR and CDR2 as FQNEAQ (reference sequence). The length of the CDR3 is 14 residues. The CDR3 reads CASSLEPDQETQYF. The CDR3 DNA reads TGTGCCAGCAGCTTAGAACCGGACCAAGAGACCCAGTACTTC.

The table lists this clone with a few counts. This sequence joins TRBV18 and TRBJ1-1; TRBD1 is a possible D gene (6 bases). Trimming removed 4 bases from V and 2 bases from J, with 20 bases in between. The CDR3 consists of 17 residues. Germline V gene lookup returns CDR1 KGHSH and CDR2 LQKENI. Written as DNA, the CDR3 is TGTGCCAGCTCACGTGCAATCAGGTCCGGGGGCAACACTGAAGCTTTCTTT. Translated, it gives CASSRAIRSGGNTEAFF. The entire variable domain, with the rest obtained from reference TRBV18 and TRBJ1-1, is as follows: NAGVMQNPRHLVRRRGQEARLRCSPMKGHSHVYWYRQLPEEGLKFMVYLQKENIIDESGMPKERFSAEFPKEGPSILRIQQVVRGDSAAYFCASSRAIRSGGNTEAFFGQGTRLTVV.

The J gene is TRBJ2-3, the V gene TRBV4-1, with 8 bases aligning to TRBD1. The V gene end was trimmed by 1 base and the J gene end by 3 bases; junction bases not matched to a gene: 6. Germline assignment: CDR1 MGHRA and CDR2 YSYEKL. The CDR3 is 16 residues long. CDR3 protein: CASSQARTGLTDTQYF. The CDR3 region has the DNA TGCGCCAGCAGCCAAGCCCGGACAGGGCTGACAGATACGCAGTATTTT.

CDR3 residues: CASSLAYEQYF. The CDR3 DNA reads as TGTGCCAGCAGCCTCGCATACGAGCAGTACTTC. The chain links TRBV11-2 to TRBJ2-7; D gene uncertain. The CDR3 covers 11 residues. Trimming pared 5 bases from V and 4 bases from J, leaving 6 bases between. Germline CDR1 and CDR2: SGHAT and FQNNGV.

The V call is TRBV5-1, the J call TRBJ2-7; 7 bases are a match to TRBD1. Germline values: CDR1 SGHRS, CDR2 YFSETQ. The CDR3 covers 12 residues. Germline trimming cut 1 base from V and 10 bases from J; bases unmatched to any gene: 5. The CDR3 protein is CASSLFTGAQYF. For the CDR3, the DNA is TGCGCCAGCAGCTTGTTTACAGGGGCTCAGTACTTC.

This clone is a singleton in its sample. The chain employs TRBV9 and TRBJ1-4; the D gene is possibly TRBD1 (5 bases). Germline CDR1 reads SGDLS; CDR2 reads YYNGEE. The germline V and J ends were trimmed by 0 bases and 5 bases, with 8 bases remaining between them. This CDR3 contains 14 residues. CDR3 amino acids: CASSVGQQNEKLFF. DNA of the CDR3: TGTGCCAGCAGCGTAGGACAGCAGAATGAAAAACTGTTTTTT.

The chain is built from TRBV6-5 and TRBJ2-7; 14 bases align to TRBD2. Germline-derived CDR1 and CDR2 are MNHEY and SVGAGI. The CDR3 runs 15 residues. V shed 6 bases and J 7 bases; nucleotides not matched to a gene: 8. The DNA for the CDR3 is TGTGCCAGCAGGGGGGGGACTAGCGGGAGAGGAGAGCAGTACTTC. This codes for CASRGGTSGRGEQYF.

The V and J genes are TRBV6-1 and TRBJ1-5; D not certain. Trimming pared 4 bases from V and 0 bases from J, leaving 13 bases between. Germline V gene lookup returns CDR1 MNHNS and CDR2 SASEGT. This CDR3 region has 16 residues. The CDR3 DNA is TGTGCCAGCAGTGCTCCTGGCGGATATAGCAATCAGCCCCAGCATTTT. It specifies CASSAPGGYSNQPQHF.

The V gene is TRBV7-2, the J gene TRBJ1-1; D is unresolved. Trimming took 1 base from V and 1 from J, leaving 7 bases between them. Germline CDR1 reads SGHTA; CDR2 reads FQGNSA. This CDR3 is built from 14 residues. This CDR3 is CASSLVYRNTEAFF. DNA of the CDR3: TGTGCCAGCAGCTTAGTGTACAGGAACACTGAAGCTTTCTTT.

The J gene is TRBJ2-1, the V gene TRBV29-1; D gene uncertain. Germline V CDR1 and CDR2: SQVTM, ANQGSEA. V shed 4 bases and J shed 7 bases, with 5 bases lying between them. The CDR3 is made up of 10 amino acids. This CDR3 reads CSVVRNEQFF. The DNA for the CDR3 is TGCAGCGTTGTCAGGAATGAGCAGTTCTTC.